The TCR beta chain under discussion was sequenced for a study of T cell responses to AZD1222 COVID-19 vaccine. Turning to the study itself: Second-dose schedules of about 4 or about 12 weeks were combined. Whole-study findings and limits: There were vaccine-associated CD4 TCRs across spike, dominant at 160-218 and 743-854. Just a handful of AZD1222 recipients tested seropositive at baseline. Clonal diversity was possibly underestimated; the donors were predominantly white British and more often female.

Only in-frame clones appear in the TCRdb table, and some are missing; sequencing was by immunoSEQ multiplex PCR. Among tens of thousands of clones listed, around 90% were seen once. The CDR3 runs to 16 residues. V lost 1 base, J lost 7 bases, and 11 bases stayed unmatched. Germline V CDR1 and CDR2: SGHNT, YYREEE (reference sequence). Note on this clone: Its specificity is unknown.

The clonotype originates from an adult in good health. The rearrangement links TRBV5-4 to TRBJ1-1; 9 nucleotides align to TRBD1. This material consisted of peripheral blood, taken on day 0 of AZD1222 vaccination. The CDR3 sequence is CASSLIRTGDGGEAFF. As DNA, the CDR3 is TGTGCCAGCAGCTTGATCCGGACAGGGGACGGAGGTGAAGCTTTCTTT.